This T cell receptor (beta chain) came from a study of identifying expanded T cells in peripheral blood. Study-wide results and caveats: About 1.2 clones differed between technical replicates, versus approximately 16 and 20 over time. Variance in clone template counts between approximately two-week samples significantly increased with total template count across all healthy donors.

Sequencing was performed with immunoSEQ multiplex PCR; in TCRdb, only in-frame clones are kept and a portion is missing. The table records some 99,000 clones, about 88% of them present only once. Germline V lookup: CDR1 MDHEN, CDR2 SYDVKM. This CDR3 comprises 13 residues. Trimming stripped 3 bases from V and 8 bases from J, with 13 bases between. During the collection period, no donor immune events like infections were recorded. As regards this clone: Its antigen is not known. Within the sample, other DNA sequences also encode this same CDR3.

The sample comprised blood. The TCR sequence derives from a person between 18 and 75 years old in good health. The V call is TRBV28, the J call TRBJ1-1; D not resolved. CDR3: CASSFNLWTEAFF. Written as DNA, the CDR3 is TGTGCCAGCAGTTTTAATTTGTGGACGGAAGCTTTCTTT.